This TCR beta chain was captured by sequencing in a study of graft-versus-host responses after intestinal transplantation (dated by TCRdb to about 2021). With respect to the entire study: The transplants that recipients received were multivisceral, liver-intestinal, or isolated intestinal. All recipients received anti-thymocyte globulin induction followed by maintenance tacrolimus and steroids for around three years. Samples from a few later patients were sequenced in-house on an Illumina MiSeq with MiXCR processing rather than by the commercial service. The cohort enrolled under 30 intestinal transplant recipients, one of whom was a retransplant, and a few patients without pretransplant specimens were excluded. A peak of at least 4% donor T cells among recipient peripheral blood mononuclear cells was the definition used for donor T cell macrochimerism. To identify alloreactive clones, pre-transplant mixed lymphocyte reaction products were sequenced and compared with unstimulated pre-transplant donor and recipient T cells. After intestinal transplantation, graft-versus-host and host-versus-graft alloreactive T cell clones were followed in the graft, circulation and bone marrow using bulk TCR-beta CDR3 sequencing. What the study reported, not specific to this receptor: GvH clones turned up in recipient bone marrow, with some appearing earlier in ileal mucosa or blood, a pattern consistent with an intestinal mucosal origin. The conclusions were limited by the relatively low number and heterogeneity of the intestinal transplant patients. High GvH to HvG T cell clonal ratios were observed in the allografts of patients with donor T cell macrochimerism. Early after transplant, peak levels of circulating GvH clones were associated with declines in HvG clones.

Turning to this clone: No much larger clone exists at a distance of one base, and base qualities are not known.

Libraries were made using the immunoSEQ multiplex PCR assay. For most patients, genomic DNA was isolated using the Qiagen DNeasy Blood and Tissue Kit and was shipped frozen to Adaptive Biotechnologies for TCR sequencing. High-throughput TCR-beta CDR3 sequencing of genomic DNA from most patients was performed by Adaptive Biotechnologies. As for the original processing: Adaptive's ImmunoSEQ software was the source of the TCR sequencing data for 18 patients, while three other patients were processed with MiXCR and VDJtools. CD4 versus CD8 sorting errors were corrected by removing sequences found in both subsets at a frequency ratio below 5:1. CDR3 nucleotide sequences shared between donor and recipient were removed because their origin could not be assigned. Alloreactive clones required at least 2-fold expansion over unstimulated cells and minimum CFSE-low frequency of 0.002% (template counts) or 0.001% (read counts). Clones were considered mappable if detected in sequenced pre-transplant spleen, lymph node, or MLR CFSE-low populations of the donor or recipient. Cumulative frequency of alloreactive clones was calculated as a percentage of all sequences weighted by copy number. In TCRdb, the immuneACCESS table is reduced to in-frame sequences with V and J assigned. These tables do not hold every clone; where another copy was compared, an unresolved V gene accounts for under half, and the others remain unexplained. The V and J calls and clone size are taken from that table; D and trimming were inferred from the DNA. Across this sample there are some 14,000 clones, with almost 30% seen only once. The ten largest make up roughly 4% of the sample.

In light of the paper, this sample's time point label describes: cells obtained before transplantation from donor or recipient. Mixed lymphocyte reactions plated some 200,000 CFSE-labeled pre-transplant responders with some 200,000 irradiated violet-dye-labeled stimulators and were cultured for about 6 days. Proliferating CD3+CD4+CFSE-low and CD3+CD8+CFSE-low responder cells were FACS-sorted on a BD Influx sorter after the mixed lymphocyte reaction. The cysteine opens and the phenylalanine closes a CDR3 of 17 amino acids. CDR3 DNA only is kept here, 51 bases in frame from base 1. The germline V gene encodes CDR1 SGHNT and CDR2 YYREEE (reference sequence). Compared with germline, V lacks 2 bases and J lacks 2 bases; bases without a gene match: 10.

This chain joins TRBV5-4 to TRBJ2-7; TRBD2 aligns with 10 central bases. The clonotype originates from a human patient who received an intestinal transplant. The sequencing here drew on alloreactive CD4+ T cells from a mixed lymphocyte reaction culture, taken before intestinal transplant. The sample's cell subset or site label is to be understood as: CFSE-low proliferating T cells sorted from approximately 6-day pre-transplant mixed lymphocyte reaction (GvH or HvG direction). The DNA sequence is TGTGCCAGCAGCTTCACTAGCGGGATAATGAGGGCCTACGAGCAGTACTTC. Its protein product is CASSFTSGIMRAYEQYF.